The rows below give T cell receptor beta chains drawn from one sample of a study of monozygotic twins with inflammatory bowel disease. From its re-call of the 5' RACE reads, TCRdb lists each CDR3 protein once, without DNA. The sample has 150,000 to 200,000 distinct CDR3 sequences. The specimen was blood. The receptors were gathered from a human donor with ulcerative colitis or Crohn's disease, or a healthy co-twin of an affected twin (not recorded which). Each CDR3 is given with its conserved first and last residue.

j_call v_call cdr3_aa
TRBJ2-7 TRBV20-1 CSARDRASGTGEQYF
TRBJ2-1 TRBV28 CASRTTSGRFQAASYNEQFF
TRBJ2-7 TRBV29-1 CSVHPGTGPHEQYF
TRBJ2-7 TRBV20-1 CSASGLVGDYEQYF
TRBJ2-1 TRBV28 CASSGAGDPASDEQFF
TRBJ2-2 TRBV4-2 CASTPGGGNTGELFF
TRBJ1-2 TRBV5-1 CASSLEPNYGYTF
TRBJ2-7 TRBV5-5 CASSLGQGGPYEQYF
TRBJ1-5 TRBV4-1 CASSQDGQGHQPQHF
TRBJ1-2 TRBV7-2 CASSLPGQAILTYGYTF
TRBJ2-7 TRBV20-1 CSAPGSKAHEQYF
TRBJ2-3 TRBV6-1 CASSPTGASTDTQYF
TRBJ2-7 TRBV27 CASSTITLTSGSYEQYF
TRBJ2-1 TRBV5-4 CASSPTGRGPRFPNEQFF
TRBJ2-1 TRBV11-3 CASSSGNLYNEQFF
TRBJ2-2 TRBV20-1 CSARTISGPLRFTGELFF
TRBJ1-1 TRBV27 CASSWGSGTEAFF
TRBJ2-1 TRBV4-1 CASSQDNAGLANEQFF
TRBJ2-6 TRBV7-9 CASSSLAGEGANVLTF
TRBJ2-1 TRBV28 CASSPSDRDYNEQFF
TRBJ1-2 TRBV3-1 CASSQERREFNGYTF
TRBJ2-7 TRBV18 CASSPRGQGAAQYF
TRBJ2-5 TRBV20-1 CSARGLGGETQYF
TRBJ1-1 TRBV6-1 CASSDRGRKNTEAFF
TRBJ2-1 TRBV9 CASSVFPGQGANEQFF
TRBJ1-1 TRBV19 CASRTWGKNTEAFF
TRBJ1-5 TRBV5-6 CASSSGSHQPQHF
TRBJ2-3 TRBV28 CASITSGRWDTQYF
TRBJ2-1 TRBV19 CASSLSGLAGGPSPYNEQFF
TRBJ2-4 TRBV14 CASSRNREAQYF
TRBJ2-3 TRBV7-2 CASSFEGGTDTQYF
TRBJ2-1 TRBV15 CATSRDVGGPKFF
TRBJ1-1 TRBV4-1 CASSQDWTGVNTEAFF
TRBJ2-7 TRBV11-2 CASSVGVAGGKSYEQYF
TRBJ1-5 TRBV6-2/TRBV6-3 CASSYPLGDQPQHF
TRBJ2-5 TRBV27 CASRTQNQETQYF
TRBJ1-6 TRBV9 CASSVHSGIYNSPLHF
TRBJ1-2 TRBV3-1 CASSQAGQGVGGYTF
TRBJ2-1 TRBV5-1 CASSWRVNYEQFF
TRBJ2-7 TRBV2 CASRDGQGADDEQYF
TRBJ2-1 TRBV20-1 CSARDTWGQINEQFF
TRBJ2-7 TRBV5-1 CASSWGQGAEQYF
TRBJ1-1 TRBV7-9 CASSFPGQGEAFF
TRBJ1-4 TRBV5-6 CASSTGDGNEKLFF
TRBJ2-1 TRBV18 CASGQGRNEQFF
TRBJ2-6 TRBV7-2 CASDIPRSGANVLTF
TRBJ2-7 TRBV10-3 CAIRAGTGDGEQYF
TRBJ2-1 TRBV27 CASSLDRGSYNEQFF
TRBJ1-5 TRBV30 CAWSKDRGGQPQHF
TRBJ2-7 TRBV5-1 CASSSYQGNEQYF
TRBJ1-5 TRBV20-1 CSARTETYQPQHF
TRBJ1-1 TRBV6-5 CASTRRGGEAFF
TRBJ2-3 TRBV5-1 CASSLDSGTPSDTQYF
TRBJ1-1 TRBV7-9 CASSHPSGGHSLLF
TRBJ2-1 TRBV19 CASSMASGGPYNEQFF
TRBJ2-2 TRBV23-1 CASRQRPLRPGELFF
TRBJ1-5 TRBV5-1 CASSLAFNQPQHF
TRBJ2-7 TRBV6-1 CASSPPGQEPYEQYF
TRBJ2-2 TRBV12-3/TRBV12-4 CASKRTGGASITGELFF
TRBJ1-5 TRBV28 CASSFPSAGYNQPQHF